This T cell receptor (beta chain) was recorded in a study of shared clonotypes between healthy human individuals. From CD4+ cells came CD45RA+ naive and CD45RA-negative memory subsets. Per the original data handling: ImmunoSEQ only sent back junction sequences with no quality scores, so filtering was done differently. Generated by immunoSEQ multiplex PCR, the TCRdb table keeps only in-frame clones and is missing some. The V and J calls and clone size are taken from that table; D and trimming were inferred from the DNA. This sample has fewer than 1.6 million clones, with 98% to 99% found just once. To note about this clone: Its antigen is unidentified.

Germline V gives CDR1 MNHEY, CDR2 SVGAGI. The CDR3 totals 14 residues. V was trimmed by 7 bases and J by 3 bases, leaving 15 bases between them. Findings and caveats of the study: Naive CD4 clonotype sharing across several donors was approximately 5%.

The sequenced sample consisted of naive CD4+ T cells sorted from blood. Indicated subset: CD45RA+ positively selected. The clonotype was recovered from a man aged 25 to 40 in good health. The chain joins TRBV6-5 to TRBJ1-1; no clear D gene. The CDR3: CASMVSLGYTEAFF. The CDR3 region has the DNA TGTGCCAGCATGGTCTCCTTGGGGTACACTGAAGCTTTCTTT.